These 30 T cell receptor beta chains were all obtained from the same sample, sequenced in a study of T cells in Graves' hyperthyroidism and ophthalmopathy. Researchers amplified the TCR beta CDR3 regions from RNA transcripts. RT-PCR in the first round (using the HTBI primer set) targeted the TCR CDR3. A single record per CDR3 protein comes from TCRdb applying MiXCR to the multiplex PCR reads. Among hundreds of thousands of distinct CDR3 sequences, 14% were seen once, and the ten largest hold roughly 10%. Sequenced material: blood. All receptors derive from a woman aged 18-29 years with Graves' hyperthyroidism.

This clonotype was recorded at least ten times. DNA of the CDR3: TGTGCCAGCAGTTCGTATGTCGGGGCCCAGTTCTTC. As protein: CASSSYVGAQFF. The chain uses TRBV6-2 or TRBV6-3 and TRBJ2-1; D is perhaps TRBD1 or TRBD2 (5 bases each). The germline V and J ends were trimmed by 4 bases and 13 bases, with 14 bases remaining between them. The CDR3 has 12 residues. The germline CDR1 and CDR2 sequences are MNHEY and SVGEGT.

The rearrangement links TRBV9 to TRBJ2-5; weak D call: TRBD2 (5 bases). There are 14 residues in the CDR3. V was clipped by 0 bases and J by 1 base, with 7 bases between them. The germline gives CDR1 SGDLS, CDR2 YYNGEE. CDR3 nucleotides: TGTGCCAGCAGCGTAGCGGGAATCCAAGAGACCCAGTACTTC. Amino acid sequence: CASSVAGIQETQYF. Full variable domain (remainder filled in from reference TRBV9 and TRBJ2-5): DSGVTQTPKHLITATGQRVTLRCSPRSGDLSVYWYQQSLDQGLQFLIQYYNGEERAKGNILERFSAQQFPDLHSELNLSSLELGDSALYFCASSVAGIQETQYFGPGTRLLVL.

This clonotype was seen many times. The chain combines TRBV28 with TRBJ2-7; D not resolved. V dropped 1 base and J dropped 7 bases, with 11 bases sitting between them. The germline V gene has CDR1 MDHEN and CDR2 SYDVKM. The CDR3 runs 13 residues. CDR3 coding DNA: TGTGCCAGCAGTTTATCCAGCATCCCTGAGCAGTACTTC. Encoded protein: CASSLSSIPEQYF.

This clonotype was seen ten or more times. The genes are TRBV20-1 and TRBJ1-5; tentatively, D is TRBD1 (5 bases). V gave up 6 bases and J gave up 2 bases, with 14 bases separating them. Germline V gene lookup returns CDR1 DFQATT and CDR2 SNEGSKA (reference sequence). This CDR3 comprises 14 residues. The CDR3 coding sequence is TGCAGTGCCCCCGCGGGACGGGGCAATCAGCCCCAGCATTTT. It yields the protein CSAPAGRGNQPQHF.

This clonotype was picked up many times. Here the CDR3 DNA reads TGTGCCAGCAGTACACGCTCGGGGACCCAGTACTTC. It translates to CASSTRSGTQYF. The V gene is TRBV7-2, the J gene TRBJ2-5; unclear D gene. Trimming stripped 6 bases from V and 7 bases from J, with 12 bases between. Germline CDR1 SGHTA, CDR2 FQGNSA. This CDR3 has 12 residues.

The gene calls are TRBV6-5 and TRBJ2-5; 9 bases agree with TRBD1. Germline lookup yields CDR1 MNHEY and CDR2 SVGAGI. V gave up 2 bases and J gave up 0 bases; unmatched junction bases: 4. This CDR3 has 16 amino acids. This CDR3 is CASSYPGQGYQETQYF. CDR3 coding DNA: TGTGCCAGCAGTTACCCTGGACAGGGGTACCAAGAGACCCAGTACTTC.

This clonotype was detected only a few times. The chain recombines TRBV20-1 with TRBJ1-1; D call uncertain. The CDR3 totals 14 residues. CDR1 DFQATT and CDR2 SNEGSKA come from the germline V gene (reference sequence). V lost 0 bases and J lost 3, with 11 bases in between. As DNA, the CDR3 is TGCAGTGCTAGAGAAGGGCACCCATACACTGAAGCTTTCTTT. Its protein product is CSAREGHPYTEAFF.

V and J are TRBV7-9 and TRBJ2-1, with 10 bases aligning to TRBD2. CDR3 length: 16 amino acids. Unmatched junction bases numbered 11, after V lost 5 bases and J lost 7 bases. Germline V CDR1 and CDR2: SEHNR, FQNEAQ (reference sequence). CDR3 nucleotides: TGTGCCAGCAGCCCGGCGACCGGGACTAGCGTAAATGAGCAGTTCTTC. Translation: CASSPATGTSVNEQFF.

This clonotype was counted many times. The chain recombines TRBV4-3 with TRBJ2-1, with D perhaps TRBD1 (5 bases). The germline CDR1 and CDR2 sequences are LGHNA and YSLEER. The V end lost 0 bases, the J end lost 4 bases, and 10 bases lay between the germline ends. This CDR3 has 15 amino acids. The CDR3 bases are TGCGCCAGCAGCCAAGATAGGGGCTATTACAATGAGCAGTTCTTC. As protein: CASSQDRGYYNEQFF.

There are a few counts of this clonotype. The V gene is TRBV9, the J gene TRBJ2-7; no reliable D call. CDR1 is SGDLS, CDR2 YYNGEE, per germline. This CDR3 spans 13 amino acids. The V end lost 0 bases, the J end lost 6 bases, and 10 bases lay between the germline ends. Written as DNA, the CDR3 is TGTGCCAGCAGCGTAGGGGAACTTGGCGAGCAGTACTTC. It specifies CASSVGELGEQYF.

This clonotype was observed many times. CDR3 sequence (DNA): TGCGCCAGCAGCTTCCCCGGCAATGAGCAGTTCTTC. This codes for CASSFPGNEQFF. V gene TRBV5-1 combines with J gene TRBJ2-1, with D hard to call. The CDR3 sequence is 12 residues long. Deletions cut 2 bases from V and 6 bases from J, with 6 bases between. CDR1 and CDR2 (germline): SGHRS, YFSETQ.

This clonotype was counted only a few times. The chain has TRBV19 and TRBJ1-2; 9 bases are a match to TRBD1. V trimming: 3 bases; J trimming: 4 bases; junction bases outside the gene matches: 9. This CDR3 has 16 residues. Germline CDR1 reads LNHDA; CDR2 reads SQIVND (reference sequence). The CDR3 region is CASSMEATGGLYGYTF. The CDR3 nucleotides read TGTGCCAGTAGTATGGAAGCGACAGGGGGACTCTATGGCTACACCTTC.

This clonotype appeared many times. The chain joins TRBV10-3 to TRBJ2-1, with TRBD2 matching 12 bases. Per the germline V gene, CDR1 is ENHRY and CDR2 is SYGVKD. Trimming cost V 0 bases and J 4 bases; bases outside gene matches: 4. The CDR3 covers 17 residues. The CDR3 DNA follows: TGTGCCATCAGTGAGTCCTCACTAGCGGGAGGATACAATGAGCAGTTCTTC. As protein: CAISESSLAGGYNEQFF.

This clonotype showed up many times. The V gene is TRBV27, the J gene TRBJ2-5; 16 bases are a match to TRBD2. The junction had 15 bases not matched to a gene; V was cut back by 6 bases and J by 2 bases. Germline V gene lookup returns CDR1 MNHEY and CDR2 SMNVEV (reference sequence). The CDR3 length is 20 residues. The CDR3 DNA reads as TGTGCCAGCAGCCGAATCGGGACTAGCGGGAGGGCCTACTTTCAAGAGACCCAGTACTTC. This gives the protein CASSRIGTSGRAYFQETQYF.

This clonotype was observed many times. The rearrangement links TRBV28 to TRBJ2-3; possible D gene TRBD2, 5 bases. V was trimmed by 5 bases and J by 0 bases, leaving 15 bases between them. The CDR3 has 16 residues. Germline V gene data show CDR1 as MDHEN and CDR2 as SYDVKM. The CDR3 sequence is CASSSASFSSTDTQYF. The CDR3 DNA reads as TGTGCCAGCAGTAGCGCTAGCTTCTCGAGCACAGATACGCAGTATTTT.

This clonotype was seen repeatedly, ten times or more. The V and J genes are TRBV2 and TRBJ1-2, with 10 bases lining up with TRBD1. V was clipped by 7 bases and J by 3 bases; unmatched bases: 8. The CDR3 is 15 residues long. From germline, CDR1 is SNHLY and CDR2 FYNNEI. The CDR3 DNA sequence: TGTGCCAGCACTGGCTCCGGGACAGGGGACTATGGCTACACCTTC. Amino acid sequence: CASTGSGTGDYGYTF.

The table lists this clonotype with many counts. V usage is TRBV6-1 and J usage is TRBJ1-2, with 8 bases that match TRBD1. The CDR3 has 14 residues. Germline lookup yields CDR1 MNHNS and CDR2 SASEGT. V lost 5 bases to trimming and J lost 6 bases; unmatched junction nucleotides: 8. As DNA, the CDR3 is TGTGCCAGCAGTTGGGACAGGAACTATGATGGCTACACCTTC. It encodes CASSWDRNYDGYTF.

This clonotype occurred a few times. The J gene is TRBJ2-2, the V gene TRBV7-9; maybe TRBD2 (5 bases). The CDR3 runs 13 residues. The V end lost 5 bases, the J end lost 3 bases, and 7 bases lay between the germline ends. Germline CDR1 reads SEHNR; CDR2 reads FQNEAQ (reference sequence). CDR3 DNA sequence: TGTGCCAGCAGCGCAGCGGACACCGGGGAGCTGTTTTTT. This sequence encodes CASSAADTGELFF.

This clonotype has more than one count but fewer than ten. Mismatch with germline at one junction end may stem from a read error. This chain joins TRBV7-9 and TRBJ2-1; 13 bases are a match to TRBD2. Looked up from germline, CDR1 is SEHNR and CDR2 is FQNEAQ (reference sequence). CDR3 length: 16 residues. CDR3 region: CASSSTSGRAYDEQFF. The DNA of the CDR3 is TGTGCCAGCAGCTCAACTAGCGGGAGGGCCTACGATGAGCAGTTCTTC.

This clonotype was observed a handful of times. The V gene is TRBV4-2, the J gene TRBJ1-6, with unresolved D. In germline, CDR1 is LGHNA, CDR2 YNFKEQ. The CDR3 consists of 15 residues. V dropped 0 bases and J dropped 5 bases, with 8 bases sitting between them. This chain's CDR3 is CASSQDRTNNSPLHF. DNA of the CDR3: TGTGCCAGCAGCCAAGATAGGACGAATAATTCACCCCTCCACTTT.

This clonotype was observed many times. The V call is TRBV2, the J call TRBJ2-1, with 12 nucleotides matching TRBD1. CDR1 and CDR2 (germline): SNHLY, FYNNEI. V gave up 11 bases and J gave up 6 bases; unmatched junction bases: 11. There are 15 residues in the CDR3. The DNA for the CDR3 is TGTGCCTCCCCGGGACAGGGGGCAGATTTCAATGAGCAGTTCTTC. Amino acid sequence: CASPGQGADFNEQFF.

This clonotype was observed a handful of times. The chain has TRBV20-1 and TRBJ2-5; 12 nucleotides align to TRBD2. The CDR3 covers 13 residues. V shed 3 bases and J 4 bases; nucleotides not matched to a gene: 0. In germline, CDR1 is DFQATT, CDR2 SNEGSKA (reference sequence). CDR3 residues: CSARTSGRETQYF. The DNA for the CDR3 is TGCAGTGCTAGGACTAGCGGGAGAGAGACCCAGTACTTC.

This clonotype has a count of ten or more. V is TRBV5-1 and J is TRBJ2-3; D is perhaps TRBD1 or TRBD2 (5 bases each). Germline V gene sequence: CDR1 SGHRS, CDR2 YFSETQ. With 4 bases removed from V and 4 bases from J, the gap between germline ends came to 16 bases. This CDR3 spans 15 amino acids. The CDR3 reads CASSPGRISADTQYF. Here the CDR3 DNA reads TGCGCCAGCAGCCCGGGACGGATTAGCGCAGATACGCAGTATTTT.

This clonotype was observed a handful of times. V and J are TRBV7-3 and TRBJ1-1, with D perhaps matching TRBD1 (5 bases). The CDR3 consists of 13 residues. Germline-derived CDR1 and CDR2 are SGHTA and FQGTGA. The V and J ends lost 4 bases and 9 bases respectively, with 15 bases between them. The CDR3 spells CASSSNRDSKAFF. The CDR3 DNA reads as TGTGCCAGCAGCTCGAACCGAGACAGCAAAGCTTTCTTT.

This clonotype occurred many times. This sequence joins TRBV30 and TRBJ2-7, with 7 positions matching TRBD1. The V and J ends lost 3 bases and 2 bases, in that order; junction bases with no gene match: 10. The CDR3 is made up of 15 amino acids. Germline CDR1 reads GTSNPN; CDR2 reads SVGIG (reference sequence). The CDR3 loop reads CAWSPLDRMTYEQYF. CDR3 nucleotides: TGTGCCTGGAGCCCACTGGACAGGATGACCTACGAGCAGTACTTC.

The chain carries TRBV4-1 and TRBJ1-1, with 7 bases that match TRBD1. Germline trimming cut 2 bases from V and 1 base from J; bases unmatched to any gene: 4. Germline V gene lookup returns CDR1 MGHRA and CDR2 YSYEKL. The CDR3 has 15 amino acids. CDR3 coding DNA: TGCGCCAGCAGCCAACTCAGGGGGGGGAACACTGAAGCTTTCTTT. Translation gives CASSQLRGGNTEAFF.

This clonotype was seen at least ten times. This CDR3 is CASRADGNTGELFF. The DNA of the CDR3 is TGTGCCAGCAGAGCGGACGGGAACACCGGGGAGCTGTTTTTT. The chain joins TRBV6-1 to TRBJ2-2, with a tentative D call TRBD2 (5 bases). This CDR3 region has 14 residues. V lost 6 bases, J lost 1 base, and 9 bases lay in between. The germline V gene encodes CDR1 MNHNS and CDR2 SASEGT.

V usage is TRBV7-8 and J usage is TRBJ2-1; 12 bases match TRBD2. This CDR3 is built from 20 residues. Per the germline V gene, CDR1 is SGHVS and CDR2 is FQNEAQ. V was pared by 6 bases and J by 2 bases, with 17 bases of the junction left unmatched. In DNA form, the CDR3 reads TGTGCCAGCAGGCGGAAGACTAGCGGGAGACAGAGTTTACCCTACAATGAGCAGTTCTTC. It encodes CASRRKTSGRQSLPYNEQFF.

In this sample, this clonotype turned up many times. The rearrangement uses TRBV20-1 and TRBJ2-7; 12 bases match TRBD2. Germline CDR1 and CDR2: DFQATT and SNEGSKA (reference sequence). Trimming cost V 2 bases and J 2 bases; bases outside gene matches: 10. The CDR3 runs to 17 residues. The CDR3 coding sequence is TGCAGTGCTAGACACCTAGCGGGAGGGCCGGGGGCCTACGAGCAGTACTTC. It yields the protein CSARHLAGGPGAYEQYF.

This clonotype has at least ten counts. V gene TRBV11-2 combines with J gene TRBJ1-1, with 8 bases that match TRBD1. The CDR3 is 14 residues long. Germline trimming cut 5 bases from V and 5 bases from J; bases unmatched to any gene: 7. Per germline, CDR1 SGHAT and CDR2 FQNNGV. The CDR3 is CASSKGDRRTEAFF. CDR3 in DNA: TGTGCCAGCAGCAAAGGGGACAGGAGGACTGAAGCTTTCTTT. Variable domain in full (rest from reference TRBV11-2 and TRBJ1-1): EAGVAQSPRYKIIEKRQSVAFWCNPISGHATLYWYQQILGQGPKLLIQFQNNGVVDDSQLPKDRFSAERLKGVDSTLKIQPAKLEDSAVYLCASSKGDRRTEAFFGQGTRLTVV.